This T cell receptor beta chain was profiled in a study of T cells in Graves' hyperthyroidism and ophthalmopathy. At least ten counts were recorded for this clonotype. Amplification of TCR beta CDR3 regions was performed using RNA transcripts as template. TCR CDR3 regions were first amplified by RT-PCR with HTBI primers. MiXCR was run by TCRdb on the multiplex PCR reads, yielding one entry per CDR3 protein. The table includes roughly 650,000 distinct CDR3 sequences, roughly 16% detected once. Per germline, CDR1 LGHDT and CDR2 YNNKEL (reference sequence). This CDR3 spans 13 amino acids. Trimming took 8 bases from V and 3 from J; bases not matched to a gene: 4.

Sequenced: blood. V is TRBV3-1 and J is TRBJ1-5, with 7 bases lining up with TRBD1. The TCR comes from a woman between 40 and 50 years old with Graves' ophthalmopathy. The CDR3 here is CASGDSSNQPQHF. The CDR3 DNA is TGTGCCAGCGGGGACAGCTCCAATCAGCCCCAGCATTTT.